One sample yielded the 3 T cell receptor beta chains listed below, sequenced in a study of blood T cell repertoires in COVID-19. Only in-frame clones appear in the TCRdb table, and some are missing; sequencing was by immunoSEQ multiplex PCR. This sample has over 200,000 clones; more than 70% occur once, and the top ten carry approximately 7.4%. The sequenced sample consisted of peripheral blood. The receptors come from a woman aged 45 to 65 with acute or convalescent COVID-19.

The gene calls are TRBV12-5 and TRBJ2-3; D is possibly TRBD2 (6 bases). The CDR3 totals 16 residues. Germline V gene lookup returns CDR1 LGHNT and CDR2 FRNRAP. V was shortened by 3 bases and J by 4 bases, with 17 bases between the two germline ends. The CDR3 reads CASGFPSSRRADTQYF. The CDR3 coding sequence is TGTGCTAGTGGTTTCCCGTCTTCAAGGAGGGCAGATACGCAGTATTTT.

The rearrangement joins TRBV6-5 to TRBJ2-2, with 8 nucleotides matching TRBD2. After removal of 0 bases from V and 1 base from J, the junction contained 1 base not matched to a gene. The CDR3 extends over 16 amino acids. CDR1 is MNHEY, CDR2 SVGAGI, per germline. CDR3 in amino acids: CASSYSTSGNTGELFF. CDR3 nucleotide sequence: TGTGCCAGCAGTTACTCCACTAGCGGGAACACCGGGGAGCTGTTTTTT.

The chain joins TRBV2 to TRBJ2-1; 13 bases are shared with TRBD2. In germline, CDR1 is SNHLY, CDR2 FYNNEI. The CDR3 totals 13 residues. J gave up 8 bases and V 8 bases, and 3 bases lay outside the gene matches. The CDR3 DNA reads as TGTGCCAGCTCAGGACTAGCGGGAGATGAGCAGTTCTTC. As protein: CASSGLAGDEQFF.